The 14 T cell receptor beta chains below were found in one sample sequenced in a study of cytomegalovirus exposure and HLA in healthy donors. The study ran its PCR with 60 Vbeta and 13 Jbeta primers. Some clones are missing from TCRdb's copy, which holds only in-frame ones; the method was immunoSEQ multiplex PCR. The table has 60,000 to 85,000 clones, 78% seen once. Sequencing input: PBMCs. The receptors originated from a man aged 35-49 years in good health and CMV-seronegative.

The sample holds a few counts of this clone. The CDR3, as DNA: TGTGCCAGCAGTTCCCTAGCGGGAGCCCCCTACGAGCAGTACTTC. Translating gives CASSSLAGAPYEQYF. The chain is built from TRBV28 and TRBJ2-7, with TRBD2 matching over 10 bases. The CDR3 has 15 amino acids. The V gene end was trimmed by 4 bases and the J gene end by 2 bases; junction bases not matched to a gene: 5. Germline loops: CDR1 MDHEN, CDR2 SYDVKM.

The chain combines TRBV5-4 with TRBJ1-1; D may be TRBD1 (5 bases). V was cut by 5 bases and J by 6 bases, with 20 bases left in between. The CDR3 spans 15 residues. The germline CDR1 and CDR2 sequences are SGHNT and YYREEE (reference sequence). The CDR3 DNA is TGTGCCAGCAGTTTAATCGACAGCCTGGGCGCTGAAGCTTTCTTT. It specifies CASSLIDSLGAEAFF.

The genes are TRBV7-9 and TRBJ2-2; 9 nucleotides align to TRBD2. V shed 5 bases and J 1 base; nucleotides not matched to a gene: 8. Germline values: CDR1 SEHNR, CDR2 FQNEAQ (reference sequence). This CDR3 comprises 17 residues. The CDR3 bases are TGTGCCAGCAGCCTCATCTTGACTAGCGGGAACACCGGGGAGCTGTTTTTT. It specifies CASSLILTSGNTGELFF.

This clone occurred once. The chain uses TRBV7-3 and TRBJ2-1; 9 nucleotides line up with TRBD1. Germline CDR1 reads SGHTA; CDR2 reads FQGTGA. This CDR3 spans 13 amino acids. V was clipped by 5 bases and J by 7 bases; unmatched bases: 3. In DNA, the CDR3 is TGTGCCAGCAGCCTAGGGACAGGGAATGAGCAGTTCTTC. It codes for CASSLGTGNEQFF.

The CDR3 reads CASRDRGSNEQFF. The CDR3 DNA reads as TGTGCCAGCAGGGACAGGGGATCGAATGAGCAGTTCTTC. V is TRBV27 and J is TRBJ2-1; TRBD1 matches at 9 bases. The V segment lost 6 bases and the J segment 7 bases; nucleotides outside the gene matches: 4. The CDR3 is 13 amino acids. Germline CDR1 is MNHEY and CDR2 is SMNVEV (reference sequence).

The rearrangement joins TRBV18 to TRBJ1-3; D is undetermined. The germline V gene encodes CDR1 KGHSH and CDR2 LQKENI. The CDR3 runs 17 residues. V was trimmed by 3 bases and J by 0 bases, leaving 15 bases between them. CDR3: CASSPQLRTDSGNTIYF. DNA for the CDR3: TGTGCCAGCTCACCGCAGCTCAGAACAGACTCTGGAAACACCATATATTTT.

To note about this clone: At one end the junction does not follow the germline gene, possibly because of a read error. This chain links TRBV28 with TRBJ2-7; TRBD2 aligns across 7 bases. This CDR3 spans 14 amino acids. Germline lookup yields CDR1 MDHEN and CDR2 SYDVKM. The CDR3: CVSRQGGSSYEQYF. The DNA for the CDR3 is TGTGTCAGCAGGCAGGGAGGGAGCTCCTACGAGCAGTACTTC.

This rearrangement joins TRBV6-5 to TRBJ2-2; possibly TRBD1 for D (5 bases). Germline CDR1 is MNHEY and CDR2 is SVGAGI. Trimming cost V 7 bases and J 5 bases, with 14 bases left between them. CDR3 length: 14 residues. In nucleotides, the CDR3 is TGTGCCAGCAACGCAGGGCCTGAGACCGGGGAGCTGTTTTTT. As protein: CASNAGPETGELFF.

The V gene is TRBV27, the J gene TRBJ2-1, with D perhaps TRBD2 (6 bases). CDR1 and CDR2 from the germline V gene are MNHEY and SMNVEV (reference sequence). V shed 2 bases and J shed 10 bases, with 9 bases lying between them. This CDR3 has 12 amino acids. The CDR3 DNA reads TGTGCCAGCAGTTTACCAGGAGGGGAGCAGTTCTTC. Translation gives CASSLPGGEQFF.

The chain employs TRBV2 and TRBJ2-1; 11 bases are shared with TRBD2. The CDR3 extends over 15 amino acids. Germline V gene sequence: CDR1 SNHLY, CDR2 FYNNEI. With 6 bases clipped from V and 9 bases from J, the junction kept 10 bases outside the gene matches. The CDR3 DNA reads TGTGCCAGCAGGTTACCGACTAGCGGGACCCCTGAGCAGTTCTTC. Encoded protein: CASRLPTSGTPEQFF.

This chain links TRBV5-1 with TRBJ1-5; no reliable D call. This CDR3 has 15 residues. Trimming removed 0 bases at V and 2 bases at J, with 9 bases between. Per the germline V gene, CDR1 is SGHRS and CDR2 is YFSETQ. Written as DNA, the CDR3 is TGCGCCAGCAGCTTGGGAGAGGTAGGCAATCAGCCCCAGCATTTT. It translates to CASSLGEVGNQPQHF. Full variable domain (remainder filled in from reference TRBV5-1 and TRBJ1-5): KAGVTQTPRYLIKTRGQQVTLSCSPISGHRSVSWYQQTPGQGLQFLFEYFSETQRNKGNFPGRFSGRQFSNSRSEMNVSTLELGDSALYLCASSLGEVGNQPQHFGDGTRLSIL.

This chain connects TRBV5-1 to TRBJ2-1; tentative D call: TRBD2 (5 bases). This CDR3 comprises 14 residues. V was cut by 5 bases and J by 3 bases, with 12 bases left in between. Germline CDR1 reads SGHRS; CDR2 reads YFSETQ. The CDR3, as DNA: TGCGCCAGCAGAACGGACTCTGACTACAATGAGCAGTTCTTC. Amino acids: CASRTDSDYNEQFF.

The chain has TRBV2 and TRBJ2-2, with a possible D match to TRBD2 (5 bases). The CDR3 extends over 13 amino acids. The ends were cut back, 5 bases at V and 5 bases at J, with 9 bases in the middle. Germline loops: CDR1 SNHLY, CDR2 FYNNEI. In nucleotides, the CDR3 is TGTGCCAGCAGTCAATTAGCGACCGGGGAGCTGTTTTTT. It is translated as CASSQLATGELFF.

The CDR3 coding sequence is TGTGCCAGCAGACCCGACAGGGGCGGCAATCAGCCCCAGCATTTT. Translated, it gives CASRPDRGGNQPQHF. V gene TRBV6-6 combines with J gene TRBJ1-5; TRBD1 matches at 8 bases. The V segment lost 6 bases and the J segment 2 bases; nucleotides outside the gene matches: 6. This CDR3 spans 15 amino acids. Germline lookup yields CDR1 MNHNY and CDR2 SVGAGI (reference sequence).